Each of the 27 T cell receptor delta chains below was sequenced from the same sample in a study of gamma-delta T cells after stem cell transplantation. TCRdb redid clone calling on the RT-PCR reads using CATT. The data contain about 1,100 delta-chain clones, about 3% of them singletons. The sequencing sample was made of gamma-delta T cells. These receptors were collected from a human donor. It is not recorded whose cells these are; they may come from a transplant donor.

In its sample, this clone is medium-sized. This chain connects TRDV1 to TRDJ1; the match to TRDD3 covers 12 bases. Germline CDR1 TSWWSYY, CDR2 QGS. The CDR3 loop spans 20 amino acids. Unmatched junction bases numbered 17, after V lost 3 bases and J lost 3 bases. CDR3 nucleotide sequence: TGTGCTCTTGGGGAGGTGGCCTTCTTCTGGGGGATACGCAATTCCGATAAACTCATCTTT. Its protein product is CALGEVAFFWGIRNSDKLIF.

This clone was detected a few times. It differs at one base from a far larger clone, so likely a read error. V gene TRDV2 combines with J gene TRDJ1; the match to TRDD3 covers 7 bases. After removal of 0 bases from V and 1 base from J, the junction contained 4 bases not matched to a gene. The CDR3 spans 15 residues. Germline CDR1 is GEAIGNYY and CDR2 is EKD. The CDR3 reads CACDTMGEVTDKLIF. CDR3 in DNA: TGTGCCTGTGACACCATGGGGGAAGTCACCGATAAACTCATCTTT.

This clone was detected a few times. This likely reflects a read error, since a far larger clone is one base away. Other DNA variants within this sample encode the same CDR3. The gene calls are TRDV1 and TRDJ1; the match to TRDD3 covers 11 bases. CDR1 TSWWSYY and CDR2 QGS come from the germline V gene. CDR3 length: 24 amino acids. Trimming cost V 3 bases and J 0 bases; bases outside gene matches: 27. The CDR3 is CALGERHLPQLRWGIRLYTDKLIF. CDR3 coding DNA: TGTGCTCTTGGGGAGCGCCACCTACCCCAACTACGATGGGGGATACGCTTGTACACCGATAAACTCATCTTT.

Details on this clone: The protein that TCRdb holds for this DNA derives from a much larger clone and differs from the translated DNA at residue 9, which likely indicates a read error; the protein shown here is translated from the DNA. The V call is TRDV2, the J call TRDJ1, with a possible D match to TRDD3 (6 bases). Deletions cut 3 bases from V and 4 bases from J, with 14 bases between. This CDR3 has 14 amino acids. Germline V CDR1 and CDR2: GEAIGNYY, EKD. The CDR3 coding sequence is TGTGCCTGTGACCAGGGGGAGCTTAGCGATAAACTCATCTTT. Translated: CACDQGELSDKLIF.

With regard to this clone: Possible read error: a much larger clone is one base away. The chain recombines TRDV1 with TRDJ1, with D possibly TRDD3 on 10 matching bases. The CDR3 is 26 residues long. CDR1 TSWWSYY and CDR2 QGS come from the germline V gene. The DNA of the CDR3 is TGTGCTCTTGGGGAATTAGGTAGTCCCTTCCTACGGTACTGGGGGATGGAAGGGAGGTACACCGATAACCTCATCTTT. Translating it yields CALGELGSPFLRYWGMEGRYTDNLIF.

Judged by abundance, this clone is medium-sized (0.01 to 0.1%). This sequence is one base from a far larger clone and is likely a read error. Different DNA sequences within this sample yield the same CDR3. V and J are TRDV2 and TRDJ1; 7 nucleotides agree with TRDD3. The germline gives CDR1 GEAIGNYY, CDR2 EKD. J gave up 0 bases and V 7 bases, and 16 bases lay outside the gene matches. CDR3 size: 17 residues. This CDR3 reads CACDPAEGDSYTDKLIF. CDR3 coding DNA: TGTGCCTGCGACCCCGCCGAGGGGGATTCGTACACCGATAAACTCATCTTT.

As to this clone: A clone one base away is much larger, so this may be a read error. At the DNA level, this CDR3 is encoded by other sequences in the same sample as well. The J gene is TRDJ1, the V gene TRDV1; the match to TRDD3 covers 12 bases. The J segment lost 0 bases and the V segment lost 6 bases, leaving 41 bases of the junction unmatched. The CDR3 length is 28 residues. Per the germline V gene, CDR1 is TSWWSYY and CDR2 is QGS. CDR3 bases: TGTGCTCTTGGCCACGCTTTCGCTCCGGGTAAACCTGGGGGATACGCGCTTCATCTATCACCGTACACCGATAAACTCATCTTT. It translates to CALGHAFAPGKPGGYALHLSPYTDKLIF.

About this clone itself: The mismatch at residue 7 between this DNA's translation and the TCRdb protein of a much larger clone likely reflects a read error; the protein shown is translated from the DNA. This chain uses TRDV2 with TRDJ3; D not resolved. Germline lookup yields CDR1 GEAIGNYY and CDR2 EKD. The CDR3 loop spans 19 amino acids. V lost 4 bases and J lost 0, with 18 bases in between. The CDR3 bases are TGTGCCTGTGATTATCCGGTGGACACCAGCTCCTGGGACACCCGACAGATGTTTTTC. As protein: CACDYPVDTSSWDTRQMFF.

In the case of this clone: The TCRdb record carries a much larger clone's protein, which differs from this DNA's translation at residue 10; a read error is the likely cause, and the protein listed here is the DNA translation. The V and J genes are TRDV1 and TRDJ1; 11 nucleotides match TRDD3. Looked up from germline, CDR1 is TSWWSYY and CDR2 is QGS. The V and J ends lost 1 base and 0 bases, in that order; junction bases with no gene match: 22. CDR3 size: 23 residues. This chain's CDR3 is CALGEQFFLCLVGDTRDTDKLIF. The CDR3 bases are TGTGCTCTTGGGGAACAATTCTTCCTATGTTTAGTGGGGGATACGAGGGACACCGATAAACTCATCTTT.

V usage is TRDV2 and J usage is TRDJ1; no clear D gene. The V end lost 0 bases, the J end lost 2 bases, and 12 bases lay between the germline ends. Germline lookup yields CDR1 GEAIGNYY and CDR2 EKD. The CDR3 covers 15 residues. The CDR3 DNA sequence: TGTGCCTGTGACACCGCGGGACCACGAACCGATAAACTCATCTTT. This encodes CACDTAGPRTDKLIF.

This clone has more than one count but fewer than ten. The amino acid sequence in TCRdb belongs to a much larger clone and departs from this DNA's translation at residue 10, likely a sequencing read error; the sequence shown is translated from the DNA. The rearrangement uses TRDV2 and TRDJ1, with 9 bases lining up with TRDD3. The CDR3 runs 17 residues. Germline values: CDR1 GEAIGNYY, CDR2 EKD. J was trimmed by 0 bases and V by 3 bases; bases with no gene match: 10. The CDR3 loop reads CACDPAEGDTYTDKLIF. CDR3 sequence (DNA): TGTGCCTGTGACCCCGCCGAGGGGGATACCTACACCGATAAACTCATCTTT.

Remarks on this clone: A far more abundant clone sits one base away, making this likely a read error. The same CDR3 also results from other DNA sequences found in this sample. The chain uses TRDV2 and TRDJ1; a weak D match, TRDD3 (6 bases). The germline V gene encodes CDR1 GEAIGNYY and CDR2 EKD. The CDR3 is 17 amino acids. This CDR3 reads CACDTNWEVGHTDKLIF. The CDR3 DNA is TGTGCCTGCGACACGAACTGGGAAGTGGGTCACACCGATAAACTCATCTTT.

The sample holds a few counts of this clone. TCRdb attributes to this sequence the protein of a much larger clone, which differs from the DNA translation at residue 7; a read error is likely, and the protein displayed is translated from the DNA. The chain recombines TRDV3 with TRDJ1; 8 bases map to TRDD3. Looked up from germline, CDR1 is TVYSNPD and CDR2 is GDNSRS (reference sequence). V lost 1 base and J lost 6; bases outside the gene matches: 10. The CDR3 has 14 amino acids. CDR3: CAFNWGVQGNKLIF. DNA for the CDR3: TGTGCCTTTAACTGGGGGGTACAGGGAAATAAACTCATCTTT. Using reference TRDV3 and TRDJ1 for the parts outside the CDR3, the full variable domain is CDKVTQSSPDQTVASGSEVVLLCTYDTVYSNPDLFWYRIRPDYSFQFVFYGDNSRSEGADFTQGRFSVKHILTQKAFHLVISPVRTEDSATYYCAFNWGVQGNKLIFGKGTRVTVEP.

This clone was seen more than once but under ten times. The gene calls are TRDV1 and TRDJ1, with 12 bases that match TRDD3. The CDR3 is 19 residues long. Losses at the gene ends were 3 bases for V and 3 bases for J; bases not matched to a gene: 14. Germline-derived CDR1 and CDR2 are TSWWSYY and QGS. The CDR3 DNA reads TGTGCTCTTGGGGAGGTGGCCTTCTGGGGGATACGCAATTCCGATAAACTCATCTTT. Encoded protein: CALGEVAFWGIRNSDKLIF.

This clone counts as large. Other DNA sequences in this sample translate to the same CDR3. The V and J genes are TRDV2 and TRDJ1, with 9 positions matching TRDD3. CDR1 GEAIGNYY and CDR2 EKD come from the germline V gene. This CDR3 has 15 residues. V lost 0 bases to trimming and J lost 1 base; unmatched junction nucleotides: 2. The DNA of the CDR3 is TGTGCCTGTGACACCGGGGGATACAGCACCGATAAACTCATCTTT. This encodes CACDTGGYSTDKLIF.

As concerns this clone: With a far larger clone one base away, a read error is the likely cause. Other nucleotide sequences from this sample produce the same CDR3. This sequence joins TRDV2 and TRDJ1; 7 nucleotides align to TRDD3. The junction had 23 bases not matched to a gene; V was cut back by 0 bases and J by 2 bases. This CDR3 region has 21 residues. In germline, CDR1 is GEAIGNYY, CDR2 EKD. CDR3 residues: CACDTLRRGDPGPYYTDKLIF. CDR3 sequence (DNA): TGTGCCTGTGACACCCTCCGAAGGGGGGATCCGGGACCGTATTATACCGATAAACTCATCTTT.

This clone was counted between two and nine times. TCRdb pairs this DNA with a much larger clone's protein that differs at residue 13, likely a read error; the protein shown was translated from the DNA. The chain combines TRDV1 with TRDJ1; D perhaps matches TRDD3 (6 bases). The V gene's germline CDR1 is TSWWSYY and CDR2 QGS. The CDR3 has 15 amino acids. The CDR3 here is CALGESSEDTDKPIF. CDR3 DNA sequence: TGTGCTCTTGGGGAGTCCTCGGAGGATACCGATAAACCCATCTTT.

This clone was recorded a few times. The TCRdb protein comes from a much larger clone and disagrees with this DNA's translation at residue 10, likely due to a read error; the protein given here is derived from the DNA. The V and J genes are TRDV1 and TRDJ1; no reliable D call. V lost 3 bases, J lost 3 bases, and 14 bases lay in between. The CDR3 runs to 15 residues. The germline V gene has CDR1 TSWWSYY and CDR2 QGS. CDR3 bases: TGTGCTCTTGGGGAGTCCTCGGAGGATTCCGATAAACTCATCTTT. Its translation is CALGESSEDSDKLIF.

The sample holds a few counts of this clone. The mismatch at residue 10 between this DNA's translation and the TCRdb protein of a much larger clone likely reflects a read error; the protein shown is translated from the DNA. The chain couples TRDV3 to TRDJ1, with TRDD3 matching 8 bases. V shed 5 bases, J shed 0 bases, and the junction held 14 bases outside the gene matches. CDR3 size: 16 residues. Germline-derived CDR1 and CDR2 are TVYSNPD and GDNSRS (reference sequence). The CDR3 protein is CAHRLWGTPHTDKLIF. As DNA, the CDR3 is TGTGCCCATAGGCTCTGGGGGACACCGCACACCGATAAACTCATCTTT. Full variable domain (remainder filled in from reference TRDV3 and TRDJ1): CDKVTQSSPDQTVASGSEVVLLCTYDTVYSNPDLFWYRIRPDYSFQFVFYGDNSRSEGADFTQGRFSVKHILTQKAFHLVISPVRTEDSATYYCAHRLWGTPHTDKLIFGKGTRVTVEP.

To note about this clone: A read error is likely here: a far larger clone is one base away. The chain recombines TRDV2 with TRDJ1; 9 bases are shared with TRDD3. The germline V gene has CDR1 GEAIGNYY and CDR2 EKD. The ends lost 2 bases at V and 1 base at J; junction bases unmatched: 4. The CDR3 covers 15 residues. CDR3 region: CACDIGGYSTDKLIF. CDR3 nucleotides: TGTGCCTGTGACATCGGGGGATACAGCACCGATAAACTCATCTTT.

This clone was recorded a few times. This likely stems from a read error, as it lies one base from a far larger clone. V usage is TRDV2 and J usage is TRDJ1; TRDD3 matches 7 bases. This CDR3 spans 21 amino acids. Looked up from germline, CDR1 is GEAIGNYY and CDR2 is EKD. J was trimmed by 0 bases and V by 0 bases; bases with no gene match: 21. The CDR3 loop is CACDTLQRGDPGPYYTDKLIF. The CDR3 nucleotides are TGTGCCTGTGACACCCTCCAAAGGGGGGATCCGGGACCGTATTACACCGATAAACTCATCTTT.

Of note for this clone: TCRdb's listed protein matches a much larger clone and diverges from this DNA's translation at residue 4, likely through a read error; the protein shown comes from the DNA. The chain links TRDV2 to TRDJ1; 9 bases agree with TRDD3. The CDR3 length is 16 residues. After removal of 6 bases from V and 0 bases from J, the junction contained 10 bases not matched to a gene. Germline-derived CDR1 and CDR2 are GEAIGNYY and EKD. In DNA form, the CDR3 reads TGTGCCTGTAATGCCTTACTGGGGGACTACACCGATAAACTCATCTTT. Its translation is CACNALLGDYTDKLIF.

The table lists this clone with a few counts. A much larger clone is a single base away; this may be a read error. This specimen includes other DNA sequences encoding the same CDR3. The CDR3 spells CALGPNTLHWGIRCTDKLIF. The CDR3 nucleotides read TGTGCTCTTGGGCCCAATACCCTGCACTGGGGGATACGGTGTACGGATAAACTCATCTTT. The chain has TRDV1 and TRDJ1, with TRDD3 matching 13 bases. CDR1 and CDR2 from the germline V gene are TSWWSYY and QGS. V lost 5 bases and J lost 5; bases outside the gene matches: 20. This CDR3 is 20 amino acids long.

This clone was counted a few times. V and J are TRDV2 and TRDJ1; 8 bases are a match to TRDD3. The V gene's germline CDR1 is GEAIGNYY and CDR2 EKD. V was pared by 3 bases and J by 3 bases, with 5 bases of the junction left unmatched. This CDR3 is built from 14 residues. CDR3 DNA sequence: TGTGCCTGTGACGCCAGGGGGATAGCCGATAAACTCATCTTT. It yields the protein CACDARGIADKLIF.

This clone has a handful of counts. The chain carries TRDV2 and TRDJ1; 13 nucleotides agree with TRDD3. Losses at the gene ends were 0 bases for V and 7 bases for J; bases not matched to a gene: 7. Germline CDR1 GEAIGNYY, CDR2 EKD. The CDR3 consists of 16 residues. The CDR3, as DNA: TGTGCCTGTGACACCCTACTGGGGGATACGCGAGGTAAACTCATCTTT. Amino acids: CACDTLLGDTRGKLIF.

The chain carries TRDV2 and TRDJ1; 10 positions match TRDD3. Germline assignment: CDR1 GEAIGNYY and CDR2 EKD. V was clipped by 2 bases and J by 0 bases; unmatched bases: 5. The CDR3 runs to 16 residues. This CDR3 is CACDILGDSYTDKLIF. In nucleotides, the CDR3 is TGTGCCTGTGACATACTGGGGGATTCGTACACCGATAAACTCATCTTT.

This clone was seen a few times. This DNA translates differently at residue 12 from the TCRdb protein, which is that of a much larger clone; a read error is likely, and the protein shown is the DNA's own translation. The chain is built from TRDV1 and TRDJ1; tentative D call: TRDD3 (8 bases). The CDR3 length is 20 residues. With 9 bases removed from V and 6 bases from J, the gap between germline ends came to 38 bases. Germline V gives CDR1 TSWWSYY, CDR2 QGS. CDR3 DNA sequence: TGTGCTCTCCGACCTTCCTTCACTATGTGGGGGATGCGGTGGAAAAATAAACTCATCTTT. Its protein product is CALRPSFTMWGMRWKNKLIF.